The entry that follows covers one T cell receptor (beta chain) sequence. Antigen unknown. The data were obtained in a study of T cells in Graves' hyperthyroidism and ophthalmopathy. Study-wide results and caveats: In the blood, most expanded thyroid clonotypes above 0.001 appeared as well.

Trimming at V came to 4 bases and at J to 8 bases, leaving 13 bases not matched to a gene. Looked up from germline, CDR1 is SGDLS and CDR2 is YYNGEE. The CDR3 covers 16 residues. RNA transcripts served as the template for amplifying TCR beta CDR3 regions. HTBI primers were the set used in a first-round RT-PCR of the TCR CDR3. TCRdb reprocessed the multiplex PCR reads via MiXCR and lists one record per CDR3 protein. The data hold fewer than 30,000 distinct CDR3 sequences, with approximately 49% observed a single time. The chain employs TRBV9 and TRBJ1-2; the match to TRBD1 covers 11 bases. The sequenced sample was blood. The clonotype comes from a woman in her forties with Graves' hyperthyroidism that later progressed to Graves' ophthalmopathy. The CDR3 loop is CASSLGPGTGGEGYTF. The CDR3 nucleotides read TGTGCCAGCAGCCTCGGTCCCGGGACAGGGGGAGAAGGCTACACCTTC.